This T cell receptor beta chain originates from a study of regulatory T cells in long-lasting Graves disease. Findings and caveats of the study: Small sample size may have lowered accuracy.

Details on this clonotype: The antigen is unknown.

The authors built TCR beta libraries using iRepertoire HTBI primers and Arm-PCR of CDR3 regions. MiXCR was run by TCRdb on the multiplex PCR reads, yielding one entry per CDR3 protein. The sample contains approximately 460,000 distinct CDR3 sequences, roughly 15% of which appear only once. Regarding time point: newly diagnosed GD, antithyroid drugs for less than 3 months. RNA extracted from PBMCs served as the sequencing template. Graves' disease diagnoses used American Thyroid Association guidelines. Germline CDR1 reads PRHDT; CDR2 reads FYEKMQ (reference sequence). CDR3 length equals 12 residues. Trimming shortened V by 4 bases and J by 9 bases, and 10 bases separated the two germline ends. These records were also assigned to another study, of T cells in Graves' hyperthyroidism and ophthalmopathy. From that study: The TCR CDR3 first-round RT-PCR relied on the HTBI primer set. Ophthalmopathy stood apart from stable hyperthyroidism in a 13 V-J model.

This material consisted of peripheral blood mononuclear cells (PBMCs), taken at new diagnosis, from a patient treated with antithyroid drugs. The chain links TRBV13 to TRBJ2-1; D is unclear. The TCR originated in a woman aged 25-40 years with Graves disease. The CDR3 region has the DNA TGTGCCAGCAGCTCACAAGACGGTGAGCAGTTCTTC. Amino acid sequence: CASSSQDGEQFF.